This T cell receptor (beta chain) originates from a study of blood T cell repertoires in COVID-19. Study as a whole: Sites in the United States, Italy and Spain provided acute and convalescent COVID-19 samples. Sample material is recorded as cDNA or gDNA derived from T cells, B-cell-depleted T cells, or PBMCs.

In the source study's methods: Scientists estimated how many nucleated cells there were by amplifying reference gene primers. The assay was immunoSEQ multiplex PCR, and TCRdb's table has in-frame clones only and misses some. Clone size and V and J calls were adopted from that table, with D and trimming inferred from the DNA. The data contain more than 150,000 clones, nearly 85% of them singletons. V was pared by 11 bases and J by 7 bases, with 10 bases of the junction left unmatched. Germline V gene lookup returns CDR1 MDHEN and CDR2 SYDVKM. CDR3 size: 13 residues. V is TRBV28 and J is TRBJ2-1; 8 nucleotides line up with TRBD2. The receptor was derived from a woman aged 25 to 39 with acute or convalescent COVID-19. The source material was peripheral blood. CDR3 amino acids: CAAMTSEENEQFF. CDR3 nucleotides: TGTGCCGCTATGACTAGCGAGGAGAATGAGCAGTTCTTC.